The 25 T cell receptor beta chains given below trace back to one sample, sequenced in a study of identical twins' blood T cells. TCRdb itself ran the 5' RACE reads through MiXCR, one entry per CDR3 protein. This table holds 300,000 to 450,000 distinct CDR3 sequences, over 25% found once. The sequenced material came from PBMCs. The receptors derive from a woman aged 18-55 years in good health.

The genes are TRBV5-6 and TRBJ2-1; no reliable D call. V dropped 0 bases and J dropped 2 bases, with 9 bases sitting between them. The CDR3 consists of 15 residues. Germline V CDR1 and CDR2: SGHDT, YYEEEE. The CDR3 reads CASSLAGSPYNEQFF. CDR3 DNA: TGTGCCAGCAGCTTGGCGGGTTCCCCCTACAATGAGCAGTTCTTC.

This clonotype was seen more than once but under ten times. The V and J genes are TRBV5-1 and TRBJ2-7; D is possibly TRBD1 (6 bases). Trimming stripped 2 bases from V and 1 base from J, with 13 bases between. CDR1 SGHRS and CDR2 YFSETQ come from the germline V gene. The CDR3 runs to 15 residues. For the CDR3, the DNA is TGCGCCAGCAGCTTCACAGGGAGCATATCCTACGAGCAGTACTTC. Translated: CASSFTGSISYEQYF.

This clonotype was observed a handful of times. This chain uses TRBV25-1 with TRBJ1-5, with unresolved D. Per the germline V gene, CDR1 is MGHDK and CDR2 is SYGVNS. This CDR3 region has 15 residues. V lost 11 bases and J 2 bases, leaving 19 bases between the germline ends. The CDR3 nucleotides read TGTGCCCCTGGAGGAGCCCGGCGGGGCAATCAGCCCCAGCATTTT. Its translation: CAPGGARRGNQPQHF.

In its sample, this clonotype was seen a few times. This chain links TRBV6-5 with TRBJ2-1; D possibly corresponds to TRBD2 (5 bases). This CDR3 region has 20 residues. Germline V gene sequence: CDR1 MNHEY, CDR2 SVGAGI. The V and J ends lost 6 bases and 0 bases respectively, with 27 bases between them. The CDR3 DNA is TGTGCCAGCAGCTCGGGTTCTAGCCTCGACTACTGGGGCTCCTACAATGAGCAGTTCTTC. Translating it yields CASSSGSSLDYWGSYNEQFF.

The V and J genes are TRBV5-1 and TRBJ1-6; D is unclear. CDR3 size: 14 residues. Germline-derived CDR1 and CDR2 are SGHRS and YFSETQ. V was clipped by 1 base and J by 6 bases, with 8 bases between them. For the CDR3, the DNA is TGCGCCAGCAGCTTGTCTGGAGTTAATTCACCCCTCCACTTT. Protein product: CASSLSGVNSPLHF.

The chain has TRBV7-9 and TRBJ1-1; the D gene is possibly TRBD1 (6 bases). There are 16 residues in the CDR3. Per the germline V gene, CDR1 is SEHNR and CDR2 is FQNEAQ (reference sequence). Trimming took off 1 base at V and 10 bases at J, with 22 bases between the two ends. The chain's CDR3 is CASSLGTGQPLTRAFF. CDR3 bases: TGTGCCAGCAGCTTAGGGACGGGACAACCTTTGACGAGAGCTTTCTTT.

In regard to this clonotype: The junction shows a germline mismatch at one end, possibly a read error. The V and J genes are TRBV19 and TRBJ1-2, with D perhaps TRBD1 (5 bases). CDR1 and CDR2 from the germline V gene are LNHDA and SQIVND (reference sequence). This CDR3 is 14 amino acids long. The CDR3 nucleotides are TGTGCCAGTAGTATTGGGGGAAGCGGCCCAAACTCATTCTTC. This sequence encodes CASSIGGSGPNSFF.

J is TRBJ2-4 and V is TRBV2; the match to TRBD2 covers 16 bases. The V gene's germline CDR1 is SNHLY and CDR2 FYNNEI. The CDR3 length is 17 residues. The junction had 3 bases not matched to a gene; V was cut back by 6 bases and J by 1 base. For the CDR3, the DNA is TGTGCCAGCAGACTGGGACTAGCGGGGGGGGCCAAAAACATTCAGTACTTC. It is translated as CASRLGLAGGAKNIQYF.

V is TRBV20-1 and J is TRBJ2-2; possible D gene TRBD1, 5 bases. The length of the CDR3 is 16 residues. CDR1 DFQATT and CDR2 SNEGSKA come from the germline V gene (reference sequence). Trimming took 1 base from V and 3 from J, leaving 15 bases between them. CDR3 DNA: TGCAGTGCTAGAGGTGCCGGTCGCAGGGACACCGGGGAGCTGTTTTTT. Its translation is CSARGAGRRDTGELFF.

A word on this clonotype: A clone one base away is much larger, so this may be a read error. V is TRBV29-1 and J is TRBJ2-3, with 7 bases fitting TRBD1. The germline CDR1 and CDR2 sequences are SQVTM and ANQGSEA. The CDR3 sequence is 14 residues long. With 4 bases clipped from V and 5 bases from J, the junction kept 9 bases outside the gene matches. CDR3 amino acids: CSVGSQGVGDTQYF. The DNA for the CDR3 is TGCAGCGTTGGATCCCAGGGGGTGGGAGATACGCAGTATTTT.

For this clonotype: A much larger clone lies a single base off, so this may be a read error. This chain uses TRBV4-1 with TRBJ1-2; D is unresolved. Germline V lookup: CDR1 MGHRA, CDR2 YSYEKL. V was trimmed by 3 bases and J by 0 bases, leaving 14 bases between them. This CDR3 is 16 amino acids long. The CDR3 coding sequence is TGCGCCAGCAGCCAGGGAAATCTGGGCGCTAACTATGGCTACACCTTC. This sequence encodes CASSQGNLGANYGYTF.

With respect to this clonotype: This may stem from a read error, because a much larger clone lies one nucleotide away. The genes are TRBV6-5 and TRBJ1-1, with D unclear. The CDR3 consists of 14 residues. Germline V lookup: CDR1 MNHEY, CDR2 SVGAGI. The CDR3 here is CASSYGRRNTETFF. The CDR3 region has the DNA TGTGCCAGCAGTTATGGACGGAGGAACACTGAAACTTTCTTT.

This clonotype was seen only a few times. The chain recombines TRBV29-1 with TRBJ1-1; weak D call: TRBD1 (5 bases). The germline CDR1 and CDR2 sequences are SQVTM and ANQGSEA. The V and J ends lost 0 bases and 8 bases respectively, with 13 bases between them. This CDR3 has 13 amino acids. Here the CDR3 DNA reads TGCAGCGTTGAAGATCCAGGGAGGTCAGAAGCTTTCTTT. Amino acids: CSVEDPGRSEAFF. The variable domain in full, with the rest retrieved from reference TRBV29-1 and TRBJ1-1, is SAVISQKPSRDICQRGTSLTIQCQVDSQVTMMFWYRQQPGQSLTLIATANQGSEATYESGFVIDKFPISRPNLTFSTLTVSNMSPEDSSIYLCSVEDPGRSEAFFGQGTRLTVV.

V usage is TRBV29-1 and J usage is TRBJ2-7; D gene ambiguous. Trimming removed 3 bases at V and 3 bases at J, with 9 bases between. Germline loops: CDR1 SQVTM, CDR2 ANQGSEA. The length of the CDR3 is 12 residues. The CDR3 is CSVDDGNYEQYF. The DNA for the CDR3 is TGCAGCGTTGATGACGGCAACTACGAGCAGTACTTC.

On this clonotype: A much larger clone differs from this one at a single base, so this may be a read error. The chain joins TRBV7-9 to TRBJ2-5, with TRBD2 as a possible D gene (5 bases). The CDR3 contains 12 residues. The germline V gene has CDR1 SEHNR and CDR2 FQNEAQ (reference sequence). The DNA of the CDR3 is TGTGCCAGCAATAAGGGAGAAGAGACCCAGCACTTC. Translated: CASNKGEETQHF.

The chain has TRBV5-1 and TRBJ2-1; no definite D call. Germline CDR1 is SGHRS and CDR2 is YFSETQ. With 4 bases removed from V and 0 bases from J, the gap between germline ends came to 8 bases. CDR3 length: 14 amino acids. CDR3 amino acids: CASSTHSSYNEQFF. CDR3 DNA sequence: TGCGCCAGCAGCACCCACTCCTCCTACAATGAGCAGTTCTTC.

This clonotype came up a few times. CDR3 amino acids: CASSERTGLRDTQYF. The CDR3 DNA reads as TGTGCCAGCAGCGAGAGGACAGGGTTGAGAGATACGCAGTATTTT. The chain has TRBV9 and TRBJ2-3; 8 bases agree with TRBD1. The V gene end was trimmed by 3 bases and the J gene end by 5 bases; junction bases not matched to a gene: 8. The CDR3 sequence is 15 residues long. Germline lookup yields CDR1 SGDLS and CDR2 YYNGEE. Full variable domain (missing parts from reference TRBV9 and TRBJ2-3): DSGVTQTPKHLITATGQRVTLRCSPRSGDLSVYWYQQSLDQGLQFLIQYYNGEERAKGNILERFSAQQFPDLHSELNLSSLELGDSALYFCASSERTGLRDTQYFGPGTRLTVL.

J is TRBJ1-1 and V is TRBV7-2, with D possibly TRBD1 on 6 matching bases. The V end lost 2 bases, the J end lost 5 bases, and 15 bases lay between the germline ends. This CDR3 comprises 15 residues. The germline CDR1 and CDR2 sequences are SGHTA and FQGNSA. CDR3: CASSLLGARRTEAFF. The CDR3 nucleotides read TGTGCCAGCAGCTTATTGGGGGCAAGGAGGACTGAAGCTTTCTTT.

The chain employs TRBV6-1 and TRBJ1-2; TRBD1 matches at 10 bases. CDR1 and CDR2 from the germline V gene are MNHNS and SASEGT. This CDR3 contains 14 residues. V dropped 8 bases and J dropped 5; count of bases not matched to a gene: 8. The CDR3 protein is CASWTRDRGYGYTF. The DNA for the CDR3 is TGTGCCAGCTGGACCCGGGACAGGGGATATGGCTACACCTTC.

This rearrangement joins TRBV28 to TRBJ1-2; the D is unclear. Deletions cut 6 bases from V and 4 bases from J, with 18 bases between. Germline V gene sequence: CDR1 MDHEN, CDR2 SYDVKM. The length of the CDR3 is 15 residues. CDR3 coding DNA: TGTGCCAGCAGCGTCGCCTTAGTCCAGACCTATGGCTACACCTTC. As protein: CASSVALVQTYGYTF.

This clonotype occurred a few times. The chain is built from TRBV7-9 and TRBJ1-2; D unclear. Germline lookup yields CDR1 SEHNR and CDR2 FQNEAQ (reference sequence). The germline V and J ends were trimmed by 3 bases and 2 bases, with 13 bases remaining between them. CDR3 length equals 15 residues. CDR3 nucleotides: TGTGCCAGCAGCTTGGCACTCTTGGGGAACTATGGCTACACCTTC. Translation: CASSLALLGNYGYTF.

In its sample, this clonotype was seen many times. This chain joins TRBV28 and TRBJ1-3; 9 bases agree with TRBD1. CDR3 length: 16 amino acids. V lost 8 bases, J lost 4 bases, and 12 bases stayed unmatched. Germline CDR1 reads MDHEN; CDR2 reads SYDVKM. The DNA for the CDR3 is TGTGCCAGCGGAACTGCCGGGACAGGGACCGGAAACACCATATATTTT. Residues: CASGTAGTGTGNTIYF.

The rearrangement uses TRBV14 and TRBJ1-2; unclear D gene. The length of the CDR3 is 12 residues. V was clipped by 2 bases and J by 4 bases, with 5 bases between them. Germline V gene data show CDR1 as SGHDN and CDR2 as FVKESK. CDR3: CASSQNPYGYTF. The CDR3 nucleotides read TGTGCCAGCAGCCAAAATCCCTATGGCTACACCTTC.

This rearrangement joins TRBV20-1 to TRBJ2-1; 7 nucleotides match TRBD2. Germline assignment: CDR1 DFQATT and CDR2 SNEGSKA (reference sequence). V lost 3 bases, J lost 3 bases, and 5 bases stayed unmatched. This CDR3 comprises 14 residues. CDR3 loop: CSASSTSDYNEQFF. The CDR3 bases are TGCAGTGCTAGTAGCACTAGCGACTACAATGAGCAGTTCTTC.

The chain has TRBV29-1 and TRBJ1-2; D is perhaps TRBD1 (6 bases). The CDR3 extends over 11 amino acids. The ends were cut back, 8 bases at V and 7 bases at J, with 14 bases in the middle. CDR1 SQVTM and CDR2 ANQGSEA come from the germline V gene. The CDR3 loop reads CSPRQAAGYTF. The CDR3 DNA sequence: TGCAGCCCACGACAGGCGGCTGGCTACACCTTC. The full variable domain, in which reference TRBV29-1 and TRBJ1-2 provide the parts outside the CDR3, is SAVISQKPSRDICQRGTSLTIQCQVDSQVTMMFWYRQQPGQSLTLIATANQGSEATYESGFVIDKFPISRPNLTFSTLTVSNMSPEDSSIYLCSPRQAAGYTFGSGTRLTVV.